The source of this T cell receptor beta chain is a study of Ad26.COV2.S vaccination and SARS-CoV-2 variants. Treatment noted: 15 to 20 received Ad26.COV2.S at low or high dose, single or two shots; roughly five received placebo; per-sample allocation not given. Sample collection was performed on day 63 after the first vaccine or placebo injection. A Boston adult aged 18-55 years was the donor. Ad26.COV2.S expressed prefusion-stabilized spike from the original Wuhan strain. The germline V gene encodes CDR1 SGHNT and CDR2 YYREEE (reference sequence). Trimming took 10 bases from V and 7 from J, leaving 21 bases between them. The CDR3 is 13 amino acids. TCRdb's table, derived via immunoSEQ multiplex PCR, lists solely in-frame clones and lacks some. This sample yields about 680,000 clones, of which more than 70% are seen a single time; over 1.3% belongs to the top ten.

The input for sequencing was peripheral blood, taken in a trial of Ad26.COV2.S vaccine versus placebo. This TCR was recovered from a person aged 18-60 years who received the Ad26.COV2.S COVID-19 vaccine or a placebo. The rearrangement links TRBV5-4 to TRBJ2-7; possibly TRBD2 for D (6 bases). CDR3: CAQKTGGNAEQYF. The CDR3 coding sequence is TGTGCCCAGAAGACCGGCGGGAACGCTGAGCAGTACTTC.